One and the same sample provided the 30 T cell receptor beta chains below, sequenced in a study of monozygotic twins with inflammatory bowel disease. With the 5' RACE reads reprocessed, TCRdb shows one record per CDR3 protein and no DNA. The listing records about 300,000 distinct CDR3 sequences. Source material: blood. Every receptor here comes from a human donor with ulcerative colitis or Crohn's disease, or a healthy co-twin of an affected twin (not recorded which).

The chain employs TRBV6-5 and TRBJ1-3; the TCRdb call, TRBD1, lacks DNA for checking. Germline loops: CDR1 MNHEY, CDR2 SVGAGI. The CDR3 loop spans 17 amino acids. The CDR3 spells CASSYAPGTTSGNTIYF.

The CDR3 spells CASSSLDLRSGSFIYNEQFF. V is TRBV28 and J is TRBJ2-1; TCRdb's D call, TRBD2, is unchecked because there is no DNA. Germline assignment: CDR1 MDHEN and CDR2 SYDVKM. The CDR3 is 20 residues long. Filled out from reference TRBV28 and TRBJ2-1, the complete variable domain reads DVKVTQSSRYLVKRTGEKVFLECVQDMDHENMFWYRQDPGLGLRLIYFSYDVKMKEKGDIPEGYSVSREKKERFSLILESASTNQTSMYLCASSSLDLRSGSFIYNEQFFGPGTRLTVL.

The chain recombines TRBV5-1 with TRBJ2-5; there is no DNA to check the TCRdb D call of TRBD2. The CDR3 sequence is 16 residues long. The germline V gene has CDR1 SGHRS and CDR2 YFSETQ. CDR3 region: CASSLGLAGTQETQYF.

This chain links TRBV2 with TRBJ1-6; there is no DNA to check the TCRdb D call of TRBD1. This CDR3 is built from 14 residues. The V gene's germline CDR1 is SNHLY and CDR2 FYNNEI. CDR3 sequence: CASTLDSFNSPLHF.

The chain links TRBV4-3 to TRBJ2-7. CDR1 and CDR2 from the germline V gene are LGHNA and YSLEER. This CDR3 region has 12 residues. This CDR3 is CASSQDPQEQYF.

The chain links TRBV6-6 to TRBJ2-3; checking the TCRdb D call of TRBD1 is not possible without DNA. Germline V gene lookup returns CDR1 MNHNY and CDR2 SVGAGI (reference sequence). The CDR3 spans 12 residues. The CDR3 region is CASSGGPDTQYF.

The chain is built from TRBV2 and TRBJ2-1; TCRdb calls TRBD2, which cannot be checked without DNA. The germline V gene has CDR1 SNHLY and CDR2 FYNNEI. The CDR3 covers 16 residues. CDR3 protein: CASSEVASGRYNEQFF.

V usage is TRBV5-4 and J usage is TRBJ1-6; the D call of TRBD1 rests on TCRdb alone, since no DNA is present to check it. This CDR3 region has 15 residues. CDR1 and CDR2 from the germline V gene are SGHNT and YYREEE (reference sequence). Here the CDR3 reads CASSLGGQGISPLHF.

The chain carries TRBV5-6 and TRBJ2-5; TCRdb's D call of TRBD1 is untestable without DNA. The CDR3 extends over 14 amino acids. The germline V gene has CDR1 SGHDT and CDR2 YYEEEE. CDR3 sequence reads: CASSPGHAPETQYF.

The chain joins TRBV12-3 or TRBV12-4 to TRBJ2-7; TCRdb's D gene call, TRBD1, goes unchecked for lack of DNA. This CDR3 has 13 residues. Here the CDR3 reads CASTKGQRYEQYF.

V gene TRBV18 combines with J gene TRBJ1-1. This CDR3 is built from 15 residues. The germline V gene encodes CDR1 KGHSH and CDR2 LQKENI. The CDR3 loop reads CASSPPIRTPTEAFF.

The chain has TRBV7-9 and TRBJ2-5; the D call of TRBD2 rests on TCRdb alone, since no DNA is present to check it. CDR1 is SEHNR, CDR2 FQNEAQ, per germline (reference sequence). The CDR3 length is 16 residues. The CDR3: CASSSLAGLLQETQYF.

This sequence joins TRBV29-1 and TRBJ2-3. CDR3 length equals 12 residues. From germline, CDR1 is SQVTM and CDR2 ANQGSEA. The chain's CDR3 is CSVDKTTDTQYF.

The V call is TRBV7-3, the J call TRBJ2-3; as DNA is missing, the TRBD2 call by TCRdb cannot be tested. Per the germline V gene, CDR1 is SGHTA and CDR2 is FQGTGA. There are 16 residues in the CDR3. The CDR3 reads CASSLDRSETTDTQYF.

The chain has TRBV6-2 or TRBV6-3 and TRBJ2-7. Germline V CDR1 and CDR2: MNHEY, SVGEGT. CDR3 size: 11 residues. This CDR3 is CASEDGYEQYF.

The chain carries TRBV11-2 and TRBJ2-1; as DNA is missing, the TRBD2 call by TCRdb cannot be tested. This CDR3 has 18 amino acids. The germline CDR1 and CDR2 sequences are SGHAT and FQNNGV. CDR3 in amino acids: CASSLFLVGTSGNNEQFF.

The chain employs TRBV6-5 and TRBJ2-5; absent DNA, TCRdb's TRBD1 call cannot be checked. Germline CDR1 and CDR2: MNHEY and SVGAGI. This CDR3 spans 19 amino acids. This chain's CDR3 is CASSYSIISSPGPQETQYF.

This chain uses TRBV4-3 with TRBJ2-6; TCRdb indicates TRBD1, and absent DNA this call remains unverified. The V gene's germline CDR1 is LGHNA and CDR2 YSLEER. The CDR3 contains 17 residues. The CDR3 protein is CASSVHRGLSGANVLTF.

The chain carries TRBV5-6 and TRBJ2-5. The CDR3 covers 12 residues. Germline CDR1 is SGHDT and CDR2 is YYEEEE. This CDR3 reads CASSSGWETQYF. The full variable domain, rest sourced from reference TRBV5-6 and TRBJ2-5, is DAGVTQSPTHLIKTRGQQVTLRCSPKSGHDTVSWYQQALGQGPQFIFQYYEEEERQRGNFPDRFSGHQFPNYSSELNVNALLLGDSALYLCASSSGWETQYFGPGTRLLVL.

The rearrangement joins TRBV7-2 to TRBJ1-1; TCRdb's D gene call, TRBD1, goes unchecked for lack of DNA. The CDR3 covers 14 residues. Germline CDR1 is SGHTA and CDR2 is FQGNSA. The CDR3: CASSPRQGPPEAFF.

The chain combines TRBV10-2 with TRBJ2-1. Germline CDR1 and CDR2: WSHSY and SAAADI. CDR3 length: 17 amino acids. This CDR3 reads CASSEIDSLQSYNEQFF.

The rearrangement links TRBV7-3 to TRBJ2-1; the TCRdb D gene call, TRBD2, has no DNA to confirm it. The CDR3 totals 16 residues. Germline CDR1 SGHTA, CDR2 FQGTGA. The CDR3 sequence: CASSLTAAGLDNEQFF.

The chain uses TRBV12-3 or TRBV12-4 and TRBJ2-3; the D call of TRBD1 rests on TCRdb alone, since no DNA is present to check it. The CDR3 totals 14 residues. CDR3 in amino acids: CASRSGTRADTQYF.

The rearrangement uses TRBV12-3 or TRBV12-4 and TRBJ1-2. The CDR3 has 13 amino acids. CDR3 sequence reads: CASSKTDSYGYTF.

CDR3: CASSRTSGLPSETQYF. This chain joins TRBV6-1 and TRBJ2-5; lacking DNA, the TRBD2 call made by TCRdb goes unchecked. This CDR3 comprises 16 residues. Germline-derived CDR1 and CDR2 are MNHNS and SASEGT.

The V gene is TRBV7-8, the J gene TRBJ2-7; TCRdb selects TRBD1, and the lack of DNA leaves this call unchecked. The CDR3 loop spans 15 amino acids. Looked up from germline, CDR1 is SGHVS and CDR2 is FQNEAQ. The CDR3 region is CASSYRQGNSYEQYF.

The chain recombines TRBV2 with TRBJ2-1; the TRBD1 assignment by TCRdb is unverifiable without DNA. This CDR3 has 15 amino acids. The germline CDR1 and CDR2 sequences are SNHLY and FYNNEI. The CDR3 region is CASLPGGRRGNEQFF.

The chain is built from TRBV6-5 and TRBJ1-1; TCRdb's D call, TRBD1, is unchecked because there is no DNA. The CDR3 is made up of 13 amino acids. Germline CDR1 and CDR2: MNHEY and SVGAGI. CDR3 loop: CASSYDRGSVAFF.

V usage is TRBV6-5 and J usage is TRBJ2-7; without DNA, the TCRdb call of TRBD1 cannot be checked. Germline V gives CDR1 MNHEY, CDR2 SVGAGI. The CDR3 spans 13 residues. The CDR3 region is CASSYSGQSEQYF.

The chain has TRBV6-4 and TRBJ2-2; TCRdb's D gene call, TRBD1, goes unchecked for lack of DNA. The CDR3 is 13 residues long. CDR1 and CDR2 from the germline V gene are MRHNA and SNTAGT. The CDR3 here is CASSADRSGELFF.